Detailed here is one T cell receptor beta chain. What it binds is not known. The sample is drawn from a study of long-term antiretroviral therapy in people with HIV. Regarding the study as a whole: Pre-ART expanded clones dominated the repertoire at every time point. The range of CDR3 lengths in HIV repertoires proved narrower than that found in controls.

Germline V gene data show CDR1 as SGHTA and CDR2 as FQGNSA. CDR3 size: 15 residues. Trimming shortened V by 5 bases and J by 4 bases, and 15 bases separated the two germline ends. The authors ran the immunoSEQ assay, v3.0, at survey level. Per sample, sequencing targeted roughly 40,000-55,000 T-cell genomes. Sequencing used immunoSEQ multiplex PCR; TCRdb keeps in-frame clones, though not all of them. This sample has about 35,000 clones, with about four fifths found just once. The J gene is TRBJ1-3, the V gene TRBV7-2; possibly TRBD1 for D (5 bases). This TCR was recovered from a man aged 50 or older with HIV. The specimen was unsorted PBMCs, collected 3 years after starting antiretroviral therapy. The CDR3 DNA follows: TGTGCCAGCAGCCCAGCCGCAGGGACCGGAAACACCATATATTTT. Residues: CASSPAAGTGNTIYF.